The clone carrying this T cell receptor (beta chain) has at least ten counts. The antigen is undetermined. What was amplified from RNA transcripts were TCR beta CDR3 regions. The HTBI primer set drove a first-round RT-PCR of the TCR CDR3. TCRdb called the multiplex PCR reads again in MiXCR, with one record for every CDR3 protein. The table records roughly 500,000 distinct CDR3 sequences, around 42% of them present only once. Patients were excluded for uncontrolled infection, other autoimmune disease, pregnancy or lactation. The CDR3 runs 16 residues. Trimming cost V 0 bases and J 4 bases, with 16 bases left between them. CDR1 and CDR2 from the germline V gene are DFQATT and SNEGSKA (reference sequence). This sample is drawn from a study of T cells in Graves' hyperthyroidism and ophthalmopathy. Study-level findings and limits: Classification by a 13 V-J model distinguished ophthalmopathy from stable hyperthyroidism. Model-based prediction identified ophthalmopathy a median around 6.7 months prior to its onset.

The rearrangement joins TRBV20-1 to TRBJ1-3, with a weak D call TRBD1 (5 bases). Sequenced material: peripheral blood or thyroid tissue (not recorded which). This TCR came from an adult woman with Graves' disease, either hyperthyroidism or ophthalmopathy (not recorded which). The CDR3 is CSARDPEGLVGNTIYF. CDR3 DNA sequence: TGCAGTGCTAGAGATCCGGAGGGGCTAGTAGGAAACACCATATATTTT.